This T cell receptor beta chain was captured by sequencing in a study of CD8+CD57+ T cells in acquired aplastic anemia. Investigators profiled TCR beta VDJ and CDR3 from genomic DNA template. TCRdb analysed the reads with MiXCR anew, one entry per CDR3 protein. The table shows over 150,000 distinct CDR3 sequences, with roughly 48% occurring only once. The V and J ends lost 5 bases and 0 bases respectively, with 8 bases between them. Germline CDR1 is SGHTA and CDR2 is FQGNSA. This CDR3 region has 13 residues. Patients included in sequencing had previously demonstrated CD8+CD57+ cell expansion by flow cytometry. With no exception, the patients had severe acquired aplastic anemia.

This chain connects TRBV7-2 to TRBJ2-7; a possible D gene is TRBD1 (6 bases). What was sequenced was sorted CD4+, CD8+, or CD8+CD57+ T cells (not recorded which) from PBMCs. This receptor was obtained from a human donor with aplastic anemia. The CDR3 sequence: CASSTGSSYEQYF. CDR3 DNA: TGTGCCAGCAGCACAGGGAGCTCCTACGAGCAGTACTTC. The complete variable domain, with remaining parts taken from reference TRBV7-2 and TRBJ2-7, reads GAGVSQSPSNKVTEKGKDVELRCDPISGHTALYWYRQSLGQGLEFLIYFQGNSAPDKSGLPSDRFSAERTGGSVSTLTIQRTQQEDSAVYLCASSTGSSYEQYFGPGTRLTVT.